The entry below gives a single T cell receptor beta chain sequence along with its context. Its antigen is not yet known. The sample holds no much larger clone one base away, and base qualities are not on file. TCRbeta CDR3 regions were amplified from genomic DNA using the immunoSEQ Assay, a bias-controlled multiplex PCR. The study's processing was this. Nucleated cell counts per sample were estimated from amplification of reference gene primers within the assay. Sequence reads were collapsed and filtered to measure the absolute abundance of every unique TCRbeta CDR3 rearrangement. Productive Simpson clonality was computed per sample as the square root of Simpson's diversity index over productive rearrangements. TCRdb took this table from immuneACCESS and kept in-frame rearrangements with V and J called. Such tables lack part of the clones; where checked against another copy, unresolved V genes explain under half of the gap, and the rest is unexplained. That table furnishes V, J and clone size, whereas the DNA furnished D and trimming. Here the sample has roughly 250,000 clones; about four fifths occur a single time. Approximately 1.4% of the sample is in the top ten clones.

A second Seattle source provided samples from volunteer blood donors who had recovered from COVID-19. The collaborating institutions used their own protocols to collect whole blood in K2EDTA tubes. Collaborator samples were shipped for TCRbeta analysis as frozen whole blood, isolated PBMCs, or DNA extracted from either sample type. The sample is drawn from a study of blood T cell repertoires in COVID-19 (dated by TCRdb to between 2020 and 2021). Describing the broader study: Samples covering the acute and convalescent phases of COVID-19 were provided by collaborators in the United States, Italy and Spain. Samples were obtained from the ongoing ImmuneRACE study (first 160 participants) and from some 1,200 subjects provided by 6 global collaborators. The repertoires were made available in a free public database intended to serve as a resource for research on the immune response to SARS-CoV-2. The prospective study material was composed of cDNA or gDNA derived from T cells, B-cell-depleted T cells, or PBMCs. Subjects who had been exposed to COVID-19, were actively infected with it, or had recovered from it provided the deeply sampled blood TCRbeta repertoires that made up the dataset. The sample metadata nearly always contained a de-identified subject ID, COVID-19 status, age in years and sex. Where HLA class I and class II types were available, the types were taken from metadata supplied by the sample provider, not from assay-based typing. Broad study findings and their caveats: The quantity of clinical and demographic metadata differed by source and by participant and was supplied without curation.

The sequencing sample was made of peripheral blood. This receptor was taken from a woman in her thirties or forties who had recovered from COVID-19.

The base sequence is TGTGCCAGCAGCACCGACTTACGGGGCACAGATACGCAGTATTTT. It translates as CASSTDLRGTDTQYF. The chain is encoded by TRBV7-9 joined to TRBJ2-3; the D segment cannot be called with confidence. Reading from cysteine to phenylalanine, the CDR3 counts 15 amino acids. Just CDR3 DNA is preserved here, 45 bases in frame from base 1. As encoded in the germline V gene (reference sequence), CDR1 is SEHNR while CDR2 is FQNEAQ. V is clipped by 5 bases and J by 1 base, and the sequence between their germline boundaries is 13 bases long.